This T cell receptor (beta chain) was retrieved from a study of PD-1 blockade in mismatch repair-deficient tumors. Assay used: immunoSEQ multiplex PCR; TCRdb lists only in-frame clones, some missing. The sample records tens of thousands of clones, approximately 82% being singletons. Germline assignment: CDR1 SGHKS and CDR2 YYEKEE (reference sequence). The V and J ends lost 0 bases and 3 bases, in that order; junction bases with no gene match: 1. CDR3 length: 15 amino acids. The sample in question was peripheral blood, obtained 2 weeks after starting pembrolizumab. The clonotype comes from an adult with mismatch repair-deficient cancer. The V call is TRBV5-5, the J call TRBJ2-3; 10 bases align to TRBD2. CDR3 DNA: TGTGCCAGCAGCTTGGAGACTAGCGGGACAGATACGCAGTATTTT. As protein: CASSLETSGTDTQYF.